This T cell receptor (beta chain) was recorded in a study of T cell changes during pregnancy in multiple sclerosis. The germline V and J ends were trimmed by 4 bases and 4 bases, with 8 bases remaining between them. The germline gives CDR1 GTSNPN, CDR2 SVGIG (reference sequence). CDR3 length: 12 residues. This clone was counted between two and nine times. TCRdb's table, derived via immunoSEQ multiplex PCR, lists solely in-frame clones and lacks some. The sample lists roughly 60,000 clones, over 85% occurring once. Sequencing was performed on peripheral blood, taken in the second trimester of pregnancy. The origin of this receptor is a female donor with multiple sclerosis, enrolled in a pregnancy study. The rearrangement joins TRBV30 to TRBJ1-3, with D uncertain. The CDR3 spells CAWTVKGNTIYF. The CDR3 DNA reads as TGTGCCTGGACAGTTAAGGGAAACACCATATATTTT.